This TCR beta chain originates from a study of identical twins. CDR3 length equals 14 residues. With V trimmed by 10 bases and J by 1 base, 6 bases remained unmatched. CDR1 is SGHNT, CDR2 YENEEA, per germline. TCRdb passed the 5' RACE reads through MiXCR, listing each CDR3 protein once. The table lists over 550,000 distinct CDR3 sequences, about 7% of them singletons. This clonotype appeared a few times. These same records also appear under a second study, on yellow fever vaccine responses in identical twins.

The specimen sequenced was PBMCs. The chain links TRBV11-3 to TRBJ2-2, with 7 bases aligning to TRBD1. The clonotype was recovered from a woman younger than 35 in good health. This CDR3 is CATRGQKNTGELFF. CDR3 nucleotide sequence: TGTGCCACTCGGGGACAGAAGAACACCGGGGAGCTGTTTTTT.